A single sample is the source of the 32 T cell receptor beta chains below, sequenced in a study of CD8 T cells in Susac syndrome. Reverse transcription of about 0.5 to 1 ug RNA was carried out with random hexamers. TCRdb reprocessed the immunoSEQ multiplex PCR reads with MiXCR, giving one entry per CDR3 protein. The table has around 150,000 distinct CDR3 sequences, roughly 93% seen once. The sequencing sample was made of CD4+ T cells from PBMCs. All receptors derive from a human donor in good health.

The chain links TRBV23-1 to TRBJ1-1; D possibly corresponds to TRBD1 (5 bases). TRBV23-1 is an ORF, with its function uncertain. This CDR3 comprises 13 residues. V was trimmed by 6 bases and J by 8 bases, leaving 16 bases between them. CDR3 sequence: CASRVSETAEAFF. The CDR3 DNA reads as TGCGCCAGCAGAGTGTCCGAGACAGCCGAAGCTTTCTTT.

The V call is TRBV3-1, the J call TRBJ1-2; weak D call: TRBD1 (6 bases). CDR3 length equals 14 residues. Trimming left V 4 bases short and J 8 bases short, with 17 bases between. CDR1 is LGHDT and CDR2 is YNNKEL in the germline V gene (reference sequence). CDR3 sequence reads: CASSLEGGQGGYTF. The DNA for the CDR3 is TGTGCCAGCAGCCTCGAAGGGGGGCAAGGGGGCTACACCTTC. The full variable domain, its missing parts supplied by reference TRBV3-1 and TRBJ1-2, is DTAVSQTPKYLVTQMGNDKSIKCEQNLGHDTMYWYKQDSKKFLKIMFSYNNKELIINETVPNRFSPKSPDKAHLNLHINSLELGDSAVYFCASSLEGGQGGYTFGSGTRLTVV.

This chain uses TRBV23-1 with TRBJ1-3; TRBD1 matches 7 bases. TRBV23-1 falls under the ORF class, with uncertain function. The trim removed 3 bases at V and 3 bases at J, leaving 11 bases unmatched. This CDR3 spans 17 amino acids. The CDR3 bases are TGCGCCAGCAGTCATGGTCTCGCGGGACAGTGTGGAAACACCATATATTTT. Residues: CASSHGLAGQCGNTIYF.

V usage is TRBV19 and J usage is TRBJ2-5; 7 bases are a match to TRBD1. CDR1 and CDR2 (germline): LNHDA, SQIVND (reference sequence). The CDR3 has 13 amino acids. Trimming removed 7 bases from V and 2 bases from J; junction bases left unmatched: 4. The CDR3 loop reads CASKDRAQETQYF. The CDR3 coding sequence is TGTGCCAGTAAAGACAGGGCGCAAGAGACCCAGTACTTC.

This chain joins TRBV29-1 and TRBJ2-7, with D possibly matching TRBD1 (6 bases). Germline CDR1 SQVTM, CDR2 ANQGSEA. Trimming took off 4 bases at V and 2 bases at J, with 12 bases between the two ends. The CDR3 runs 13 residues. The CDR3 loop reads CSVGSGATYEQYF. DNA of the CDR3: TGCAGCGTTGGGTCAGGGGCGACCTACGAGCAGTACTTC.

The rearrangement links TRBV5-1 to TRBJ1-1, with TRBD1 matching over 7 bases. The germline V gene has CDR1 SGHRS and CDR2 YFSETQ. The V gene end was trimmed by 5 bases and the J gene end by 4 bases; junction bases not matched to a gene: 5. CDR3 length equals 13 residues. CDR3 in amino acids: CASSQGEATEAFF. Written as DNA, the CDR3 is TGCGCCAGCAGTCAGGGGGAAGCCACTGAAGCTTTCTTT. The variable domain in full, with the rest retrieved from reference TRBV5-1 and TRBJ1-1, is KAGVTQTPRYLIKTRGQQVTLSCSPISGHRSVSWYQQTPGQGLQFLFEYFSETQRNKGNFPGRFSGRQFSNSRSEMNVSTLELGDSALYLCASSQGEATEAFFGQGTRLTVV.

V usage is TRBV14 and J usage is TRBJ1-2; D gene unclear. CDR1 is SGHDN and CDR2 is FVKESK in the germline V gene. V gave up 0 bases and J gave up 5 bases, with 19 bases separating them. This CDR3 contains 17 residues. DNA of the CDR3: TGTGCCAGCAGCCAAGAGGGGTCGAGGGTCCGGTTTTATGGCTACACCTTC. It codes for CASSQEGSRVRFYGYTF.

The chain combines TRBV6-5 with TRBJ1-3; no clear D. V lost 0 bases and J 2 bases, leaving 17 bases between the germline ends. Germline lookup yields CDR1 MNHEY and CDR2 SVGAGI. This CDR3 is built from 18 residues. CDR3 nucleotide sequence: TGTGCCAGCAGTTACTCCCCCCCCCGCTTGGCCCCTGGAAACACCATATATTTT. Translated: CASSYSPPRLAPGNTIYF.

The chain uses TRBV20-1 and TRBJ1-5; 8 bases align to TRBD1. With V trimmed by 5 bases and J by 5 bases, 5 bases remained unmatched. The V gene's germline CDR1 is DFQATT and CDR2 SNEGSKA (reference sequence). The CDR3 spans 13 residues. CDR3 region: CSAAGGPYQPQHF. Written as DNA, the CDR3 is TGCAGTGCTGCAGGGGGCCCCTATCAGCCCCAGCATTTT.

The chain recombines TRBV2 with TRBJ1-2, with D perhaps matching TRBD1 (5 bases). This CDR3 is built from 12 residues. Trimming took 4 bases from V and 3 from J, leaving 6 bases between them. The germline CDR1 and CDR2 sequences are SNHLY and FYNNEI. The CDR3 DNA sequence: TGTGCCAGCAGTGCAGGGTACTATGGCTACACCTTC. Amino acid sequence: CASSAGYYGYTF.

In this sample, this clonotype turned up once. V gene TRBV18 combines with J gene TRBJ1-2; the D gene is possibly TRBD1 (6 bases). The CDR3 has 14 amino acids. Trimming removed 4 bases at V and 8 bases at J, with 17 bases between. CDR1 is KGHSH and CDR2 is LQKENI in the germline V gene. CDR3 protein: CASSLEPGAGGYTF. CDR3 coding DNA: TGTGCCAGCTCACTGGAGCCGGGGGCAGGGGGCTACACCTTC.

This chain connects TRBV12-3 or TRBV12-4 to TRBJ2-7, with unresolved D. The ends were cut back, 1 base at V and 3 bases at J, with 13 bases in the middle. CDR3 length: 15 amino acids. CDR3: CASSLGRPINYEQYF. The CDR3 DNA is TGTGCCAGCAGTTTAGGCAGACCTATCAACTACGAGCAGTACTTC.

The chain recombines TRBV3-1 with TRBJ2-5; D is perhaps TRBD1 or TRBD2 (6 bases each). Germline V CDR1 and CDR2: LGHDT, YNNKEL (reference sequence). The length of the CDR3 is 17 residues. The V end lost 0 bases, the J end lost 3 bases, and 17 bases lay between the germline ends. CDR3 residues: CASSQERGGGREETQYF. For the CDR3, the DNA is TGTGCCAGCAGCCAAGAAAGAGGAGGGGGGCGCGAAGAGACCCAGTACTTC.

This sequence joins TRBV27 and TRBJ2-7; D may be TRBD1 or TRBD2 (5 bases each). Germline values: CDR1 MNHEY, CDR2 SMNVEV (reference sequence). CDR3 length equals 14 residues. V gave up 9 bases and J gave up 3 bases, with 18 bases separating them. CDR3 DNA: TGTGCCAGGCGCACGGGACGAGGAGACTACGAGCAGTACTTC. Protein sequence: CARRTGRGDYEQYF.

The chain is built from TRBV18 and TRBJ2-7; the D gene is possibly TRBD1 (5 bases). Germline CDR1 reads KGHSH; CDR2 reads LQKENI. The germline V and J ends were trimmed by 6 bases and 4 bases, with 16 bases remaining between them. The CDR3 extends over 14 amino acids. The CDR3 bases are TGTGCCAGCTCCCGGACCCAGGGTGGGTACGAGCAGTACTTC. Protein sequence: CASSRTQGGYEQYF.

The chain has TRBV18 and TRBJ1-5, with 8 bases fitting TRBD1. The germline V gene has CDR1 KGHSH and CDR2 LQKENI. CDR3 length equals 15 residues. V lost 6 bases, J lost 5 bases, and 9 bases stayed unmatched. This chain's CDR3 is CASSSPGGADQPQHF. DNA of the CDR3: TGTGCCAGCTCCTCCCCAGGGGGCGCGGATCAGCCCCAGCATTTT. The full variable domain, with the rest looked up from reference TRBV18 and TRBJ1-5, is NAGVMQNPRHLVRRRGQEARLRCSPMKGHSHVYWYRQLPEEGLKFMVYLQKENIIDESGMPKERFSAEFPKEGPSILRIQQVVRGDSAAYFCASSSPGGADQPQHFGDGTRLSIL.

The V call is TRBV20-1, the J call TRBJ2-1; 9 positions agree with TRBD2. Losses at the gene ends were 3 bases for V and 7 bases for J; bases not matched to a gene: 7. CDR1 DFQATT and CDR2 SNEGSKA come from the germline V gene (reference sequence). The CDR3 contains 14 residues. The CDR3 DNA sequence: TGCAGTGCTAGCAATAGCGGGGGACCAAATGAGCAGTTCTTC. It specifies CSASNSGGPNEQFF.

In nucleotides, the CDR3 is TGCGCCAGCAGCTTACAGCAAGACGATAATGAAAAACTGTTTTTT. This sequence encodes CASSLQQDDNEKLFF. V is TRBV5-1 and J is TRBJ1-4; D unresolved. The CDR3 has 15 amino acids. Trimming cost V 2 bases and J 4 bases, with 12 bases left between them. CDR1 is SGHRS, CDR2 YFSETQ, per germline. Together with reference TRBV5-1 and TRBJ1-4, the CDR3 gives the full variable domain: KAGVTQTPRYLIKTRGQQVTLSCSPISGHRSVSWYQQTPGQGLQFLFEYFSETQRNKGNFPGRFSGRQFSNSRSEMNVSTLELGDSALYLCASSLQQDDNEKLFFGSGTQLSVL.

The chain joins TRBV2 to TRBJ2-2; D might be TRBD2 (7 bases). The germline V and J ends were trimmed by 6 bases and 6 bases, with 17 bases remaining between them. Germline-derived CDR1 and CDR2 are SNHLY and FYNNEI. The CDR3 consists of 15 residues. Written as DNA, the CDR3 is TGTGCCAGCAGGGCGGGGGCCGCCGGCCCCGGGGAGCTGTTTTTT. Encoded protein: CASRAGAAGPGELFF.

J is TRBJ1-1 and V is TRBV5-1, with TRBD1 as a possible D gene (5 bases). Germline V gene lookup returns CDR1 SGHRS and CDR2 YFSETQ. The CDR3 length is 15 residues. Trimming removed 4 bases at V and 5 bases at J, with 18 bases between. The CDR3 is CASSADRGLGTEAFF. CDR3 coding DNA: TGCGCCAGCAGCGCCGACAGAGGCCTGGGGACTGAAGCTTTCTTT.

V gene TRBV5-1 combines with J gene TRBJ2-7, with D tentatively TRBD1 (5 bases). This CDR3 spans 14 amino acids. Germline V gene sequence: CDR1 SGHRS, CDR2 YFSETQ. V shed 0 bases and J shed 6 bases, with 13 bases lying between them. CDR3 DNA sequence: TGCGCCAGCAGCTTGGCCCCCCCTCAGGGCGAGCAGTACTTC. This codes for CASSLAPPQGEQYF.

This clonotype was counted once. The genes are TRBV3-1 and TRBJ1-6, with TRBD1 as a possible D gene (5 bases). CDR1 is LGHDT and CDR2 is YNNKEL in the germline V gene (reference sequence). The CDR3 has 16 residues. V was trimmed by 1 base and J by 7 bases, leaving 14 bases between them. This CDR3 is CASSQGGRGKNSPLHF. Written as DNA, the CDR3 is TGTGCCAGCAGCCAAGGGGGAAGGGGCAAGAATTCACCCCTCCACTTT.

The chain recombines TRBV30 with TRBJ1-1, with TRBD1 as a possible D gene (5 bases). Trimming stripped 3 bases from V and 5 bases from J, with 13 bases between. The CDR3 covers 13 residues. From germline, CDR1 is GTSNPN and CDR2 SVGIG (reference sequence). The CDR3 here is CAWSSTARTEAFF. The CDR3, as DNA: TGTGCCTGGAGCTCGACAGCTAGGACTGAAGCTTTCTTT.

This clonotype was found a few times. The CDR3 sequence: CASTPADRGQYEQYF. In DNA, the CDR3 is TGTGCCAGCACCCCGGCGGACAGGGGTCAGTACGAGCAGTACTTC. The chain couples TRBV6-1 to TRBJ2-7, with 9 bases lining up with TRBD1. CDR1 is MNHNS, CDR2 SASEGT, per germline. This CDR3 comprises 15 residues. J lost 4 bases, V lost 7 bases, and 11 bases had no gene match.

The gene calls are TRBV15 and TRBJ1-3; tentative D call: TRBD1 (6 bases). The CDR3 spans 16 residues. V lost 3 bases, J lost 4 bases, and 16 bases lay in between. CDR1 is LNHNV and CDR2 is YYDKDF in the germline V gene (reference sequence). For the CDR3, the DNA is TGTGCCACCAGCAGGACAACAGGGATCGACGGAAACACCATATATTTT. Its protein product is CATSRTTGIDGNTIYF.

This clonotype has only one observation. The rearrangement links TRBV7-8 to TRBJ2-7; D is ambiguous. Trimming shortened V by 1 base and J by 6 bases, and 13 bases separated the two germline ends. The CDR3 contains 14 residues. Per germline, CDR1 SGHVS and CDR2 FQNEAQ. CDR3 coding DNA: TGTGCCAGCAGCTTAGTTCCATCGGATTCCGAGCAGTACTTC. Protein sequence: CASSLVPSDSEQYF.

This chain uses TRBV29-1 with TRBJ2-7; D is unresolved. Per germline, CDR1 SQVTM and CDR2 ANQGSEA. The CDR3 covers 13 residues. V dropped 5 bases and J dropped 6 bases, with 17 bases sitting between them. The CDR3 sequence: CSVYYPGAGEQYF. The CDR3 nucleotides are TGCAGCGTTTACTATCCAGGCGCTGGCGAGCAGTACTTC.

The chain couples TRBV20-1 to TRBJ1-2; 10 nucleotides agree with TRBD1. CDR1 is DFQATT, CDR2 SNEGSKA, per germline (reference sequence). V trimming: 3 bases; J trimming: 10 bases; junction bases outside the gene matches: 2. CDR3 length: 11 amino acids. The CDR3 protein is CSASGQGDYTF. The CDR3 DNA reads as TGCAGTGCTAGTGGACAGGGGGACTACACCTTC.

The genes are TRBV20-1 and TRBJ2-1; no reliable D call. Germline V gives CDR1 DFQATT, CDR2 SNEGSKA (reference sequence). This CDR3 contains 12 residues. Trimming shortened V by 0 bases and J by 9 bases, and 9 bases separated the two germline ends. CDR3 coding DNA: TGCAGTGCTAGAGAGGGGATCAGTGAGCAGTTCTTC. Translating gives CSAREGISEQFF.

This rearrangement joins TRBV9 to TRBJ1-2; D unresolved. Germline V gene data show CDR1 as SGDLS and CDR2 as YYNGEE. V shed 4 bases and J shed 0 bases, with 10 bases lying between them. The CDR3 contains 14 residues. Written as DNA, the CDR3 is TGTGCCAGCAGCCCCGCGCGTTCTAACTATGGCTACACCTTC. It codes for CASSPARSNYGYTF.

The V gene is TRBV19, the J gene TRBJ1-1; 7 nucleotides agree with TRBD1. CDR3 length: 16 residues. Losses at the gene ends were 5 bases for V and 1 base for J; bases not matched to a gene: 10. Germline V CDR1 and CDR2: LNHDA, SQIVND (reference sequence). The chain's CDR3 is CASSDPPGQRNTEAFF. CDR3 DNA sequence: TGTGCCAGTAGTGACCCTCCGGGACAGCGGAACACTGAAGCTTTCTTT.

This chain joins TRBV29-1 and TRBJ2-5; 10 bases are shared with TRBD2. There are 17 residues in the CDR3. J lost 5 bases, V lost 5 bases, and 17 bases had no gene match. From germline, CDR1 is SQVTM and CDR2 ANQGSEA. CDR3 residues: CSVCEGSSGGLGETQYF. Written as DNA, the CDR3 is TGCAGCGTTTGTGAGGGATCTAGCGGGGGCTTAGGGGAGACCCAGTACTTC.